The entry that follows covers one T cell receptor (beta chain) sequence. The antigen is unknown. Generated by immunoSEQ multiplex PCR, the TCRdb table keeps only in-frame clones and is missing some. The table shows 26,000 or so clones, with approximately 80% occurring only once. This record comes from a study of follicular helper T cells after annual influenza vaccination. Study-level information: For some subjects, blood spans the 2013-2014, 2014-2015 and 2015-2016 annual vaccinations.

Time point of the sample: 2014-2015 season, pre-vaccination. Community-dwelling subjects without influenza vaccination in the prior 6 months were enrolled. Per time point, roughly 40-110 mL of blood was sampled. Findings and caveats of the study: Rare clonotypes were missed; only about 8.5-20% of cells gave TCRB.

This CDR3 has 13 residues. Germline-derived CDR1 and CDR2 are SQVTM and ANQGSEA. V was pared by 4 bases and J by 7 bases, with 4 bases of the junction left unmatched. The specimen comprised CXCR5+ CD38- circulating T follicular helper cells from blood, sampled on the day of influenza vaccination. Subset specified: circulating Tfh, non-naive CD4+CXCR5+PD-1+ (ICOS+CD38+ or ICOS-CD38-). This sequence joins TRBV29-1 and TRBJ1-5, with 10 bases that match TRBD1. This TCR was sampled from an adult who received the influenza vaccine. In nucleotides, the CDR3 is TGCAGCGTTGTGAGGGACAGGGGCCAGCCCCAGCATTTT. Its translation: CSVVRDRGQPQHF.